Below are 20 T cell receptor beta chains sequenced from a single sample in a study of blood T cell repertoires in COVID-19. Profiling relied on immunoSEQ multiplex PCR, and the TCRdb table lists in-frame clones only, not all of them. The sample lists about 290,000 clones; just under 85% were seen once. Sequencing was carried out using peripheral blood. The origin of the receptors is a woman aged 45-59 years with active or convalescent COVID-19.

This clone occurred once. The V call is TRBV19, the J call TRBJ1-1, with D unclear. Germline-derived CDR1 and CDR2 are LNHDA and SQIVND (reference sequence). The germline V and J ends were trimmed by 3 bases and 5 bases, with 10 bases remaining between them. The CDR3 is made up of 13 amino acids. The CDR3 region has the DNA TGTGCCAGTAGTATCTATAGGGAGACTGAAGCTTTCTTT. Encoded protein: CASSIYRETEAFF.

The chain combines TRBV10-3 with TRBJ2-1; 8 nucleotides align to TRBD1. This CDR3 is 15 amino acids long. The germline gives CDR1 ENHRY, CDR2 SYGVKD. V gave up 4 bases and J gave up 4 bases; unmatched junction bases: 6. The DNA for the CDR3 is TGTGCCATCAGTGGGTCGGGACAGGAGTACAATGAGCAGTTCTTC. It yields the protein CAISGSGQEYNEQFF.

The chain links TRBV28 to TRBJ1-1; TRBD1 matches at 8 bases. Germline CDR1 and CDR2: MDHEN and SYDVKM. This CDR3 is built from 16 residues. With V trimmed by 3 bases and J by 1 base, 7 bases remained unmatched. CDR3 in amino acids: CASSFLPGQGNTEAFF. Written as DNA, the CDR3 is TGTGCCAGCAGTTTTCTGCCTGGACAGGGGAACACTGAAGCTTTCTTT.

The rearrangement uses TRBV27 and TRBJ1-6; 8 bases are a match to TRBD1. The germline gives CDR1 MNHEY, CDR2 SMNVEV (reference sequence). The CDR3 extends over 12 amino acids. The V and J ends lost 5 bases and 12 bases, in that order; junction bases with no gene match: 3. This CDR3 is CASSLDRGPLHF. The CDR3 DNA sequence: TGTGCCAGCAGTCTCGACAGGGGACCCCTCCACTTT.

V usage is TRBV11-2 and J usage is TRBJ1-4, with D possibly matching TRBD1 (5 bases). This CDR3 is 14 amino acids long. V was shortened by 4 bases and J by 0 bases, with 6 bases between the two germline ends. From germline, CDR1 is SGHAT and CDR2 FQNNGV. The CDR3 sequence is CASSSGSTNEKLFF. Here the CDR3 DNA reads TGTGCCAGCAGCTCAGGGTCAACTAATGAAAAACTGTTTTTT.

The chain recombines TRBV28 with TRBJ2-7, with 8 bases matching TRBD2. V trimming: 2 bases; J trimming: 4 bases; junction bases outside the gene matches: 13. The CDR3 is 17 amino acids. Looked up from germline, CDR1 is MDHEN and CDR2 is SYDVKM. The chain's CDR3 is CASSLIGPGGPGYEQYF. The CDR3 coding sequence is TGTGCCAGCAGTTTAATCGGCCCGGGAGGGCCGGGTTACGAGCAGTACTTC.

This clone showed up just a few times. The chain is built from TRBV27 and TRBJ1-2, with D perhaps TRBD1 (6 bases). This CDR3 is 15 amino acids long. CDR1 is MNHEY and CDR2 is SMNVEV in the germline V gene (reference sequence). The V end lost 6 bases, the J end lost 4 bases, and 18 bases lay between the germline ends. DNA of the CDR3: TGTGCCAGCAGGGGGGGGCAGGGGATTGCCTATGGCTACACCTTC. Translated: CASRGGQGIAYGYTF.

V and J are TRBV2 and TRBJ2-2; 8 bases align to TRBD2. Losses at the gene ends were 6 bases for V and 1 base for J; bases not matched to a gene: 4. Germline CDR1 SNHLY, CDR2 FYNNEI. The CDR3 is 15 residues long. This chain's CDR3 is CASRPTSGNTGELFF. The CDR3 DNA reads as TGTGCCAGCAGACCTACTAGCGGGAACACCGGGGAGCTGTTTTTT.

The CDR3 spells CASRPSGITDTQYF. The CDR3 coding sequence is TGCGCCAGCAGACCTAGCGGGATAACAGATACGCAGTATTTT. V and J are TRBV5-1 and TRBJ2-3; 9 nucleotides align to TRBD2. Germline CDR1 and CDR2: SGHRS and YFSETQ. This CDR3 contains 14 residues. V lost 5 bases to trimming and J lost 3 bases; unmatched junction nucleotides: 4.

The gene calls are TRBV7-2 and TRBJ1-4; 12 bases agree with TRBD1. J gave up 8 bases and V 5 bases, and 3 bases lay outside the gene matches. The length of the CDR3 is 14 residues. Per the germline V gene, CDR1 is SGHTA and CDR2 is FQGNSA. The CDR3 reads CASSGDRGQEKLFF. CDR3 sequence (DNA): TGTGCCAGCAGCGGGGACAGGGGGCAAGAAAAACTGTTTTTT.

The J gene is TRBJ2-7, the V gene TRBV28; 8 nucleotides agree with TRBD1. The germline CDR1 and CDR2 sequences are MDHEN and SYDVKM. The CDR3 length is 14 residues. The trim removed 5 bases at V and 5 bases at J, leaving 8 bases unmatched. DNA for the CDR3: TGTGCCAGCAGTACCGACAGGGGTCGGAACGAGCAGTACTTC. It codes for CASSTDRGRNEQYF.

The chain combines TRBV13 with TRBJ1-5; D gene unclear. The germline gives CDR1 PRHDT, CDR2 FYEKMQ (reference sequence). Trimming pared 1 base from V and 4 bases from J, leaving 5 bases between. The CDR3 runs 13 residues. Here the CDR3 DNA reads TGTGCCAGCAGCTTAGACAAGAATCAGCCCCAGCATTTT. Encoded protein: CASSLDKNQPQHF.

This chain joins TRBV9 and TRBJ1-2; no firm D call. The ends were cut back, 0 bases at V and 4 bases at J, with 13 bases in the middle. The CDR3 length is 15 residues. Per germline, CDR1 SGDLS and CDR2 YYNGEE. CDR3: CASSVALQPVYGYTF. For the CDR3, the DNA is TGTGCCAGCAGCGTAGCTTTACAGCCGGTCTATGGCTACACCTTC.

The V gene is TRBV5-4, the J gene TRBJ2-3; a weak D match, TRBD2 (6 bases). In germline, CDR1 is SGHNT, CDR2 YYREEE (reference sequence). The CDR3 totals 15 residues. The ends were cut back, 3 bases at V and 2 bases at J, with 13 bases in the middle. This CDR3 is CASSSLARITDTQYF. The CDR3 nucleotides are TGTGCCAGCAGCTCACTAGCACGGATCACAGATACGCAGTATTTT.

CDR3 nucleotides: TGTGCCAGCAGCTTAGGAAGGGACTTTACCTACAATGAGCAGTTCTTC. This sequence encodes CASSLGRDFTYNEQFF. The chain carries TRBV7-8 and TRBJ2-1; TRBD2 might be the D (6 bases). The V end was cut by 1 base, the J end by 2 bases, with 12 bases between. Germline CDR1 SGHVS, CDR2 FQNEAQ. This CDR3 comprises 16 residues. The entire variable domain, with the rest obtained from reference TRBV7-8 and TRBJ2-1, is as follows: GAGVSQSPRYKVAKRGQDVALRCDPISGHVSLFWYQQALGQGPEFLTYFQNEAQLDKSGLPSDRFFAERPEGSVSTLKIQRTQQEDSAVYLCASSLGRDFTYNEQFFGPGTRLTVL.

The DNA of the CDR3 is TGCGCCAGCAGCCTGGGCTCGGGACAGCCCCAGCATTTT. Its translation: CASSLGSGQPQHF. The chain has TRBV5-1 and TRBJ1-5, with D unresolved. The CDR3 spans 13 residues. Germline CDR1 reads SGHRS; CDR2 reads YFSETQ. V was pared by 4 bases and J by 7 bases, with 12 bases between.

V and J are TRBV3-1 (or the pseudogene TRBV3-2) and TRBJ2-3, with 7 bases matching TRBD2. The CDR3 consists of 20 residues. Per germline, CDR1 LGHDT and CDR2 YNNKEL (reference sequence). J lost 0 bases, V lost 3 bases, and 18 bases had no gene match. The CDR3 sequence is CASSHGGAAGAEQSTDTQYF. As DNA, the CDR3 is TGTGCCAGCAGCCATGGTGGAGCGGCGGGAGCGGAACAAAGCACAGATACGCAGTATTTT.

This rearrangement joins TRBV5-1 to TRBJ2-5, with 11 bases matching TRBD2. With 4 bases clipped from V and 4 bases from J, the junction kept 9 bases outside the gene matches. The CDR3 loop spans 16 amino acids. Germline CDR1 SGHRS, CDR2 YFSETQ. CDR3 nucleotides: TGCGCCAGCAGCCCCGATTCGGGACTAGCGGTAGAGACCCAGTACTTC. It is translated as CASSPDSGLAVETQYF. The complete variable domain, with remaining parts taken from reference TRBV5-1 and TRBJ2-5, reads KAGVTQTPRYLIKTRGQQVTLSCSPISGHRSVSWYQQTPGQGLQFLFEYFSETQRNKGNFPGRFSGRQFSNSRSEMNVSTLELGDSALYLCASSPDSGLAVETQYFGPGTRLLVL.

The CDR3 nucleotides are TGTGCCAGCAAGGGCAGACTAGCGGGAGGCTCCCGGAACGAGCAGTACTTC. Protein: CASKGRLAGGSRNEQYF. The chain employs TRBV2 and TRBJ2-7; 13 positions agree with TRBD2. V dropped 7 bases and J dropped 5; count of bases not matched to a gene: 14. This CDR3 is 17 amino acids long. CDR1 and CDR2 (germline): SNHLY, FYNNEI.

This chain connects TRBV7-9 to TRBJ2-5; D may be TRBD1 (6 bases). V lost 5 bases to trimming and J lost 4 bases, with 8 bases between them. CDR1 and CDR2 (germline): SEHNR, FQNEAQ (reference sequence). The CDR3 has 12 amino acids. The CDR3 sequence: CASSLGAETQYF. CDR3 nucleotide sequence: TGTGCCAGCAGCCTGGGGGCAGAGACCCAGTACTTC. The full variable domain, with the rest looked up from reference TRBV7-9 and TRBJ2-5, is DTGVSQNPRHKITKRGQNVTFRCDPISEHNRLYWYRQTLGQGPEFLTYFQNEAQLEKSRLLSDRFSAERPKGSFSTLEIQRTEQGDSAMYLCASSLGAETQYFGPGTRLLVL.